Listed below are T cell receptor beta chains from one sample, sequenced in a study of T cell responses to AZD1222 COVID-19 vaccine. Method: immunoSEQ multiplex PCR; TCRdb's copy keeps in-frame clones and lacks some. The sample yields some 100,000 clones, 80% to 90% seen once. This material consisted of peripheral blood, taken on day 0 of AZD1222 vaccination. All receptors derive from an adult in good health. Each CDR3 is given with its conserved first and last residue. D genes are given only for firm matches. Clone size is shown for a subset of rows, as once, few, many or a class of expanded clone.

v_gene	abundance	j_gene	d_gene	CDR3aa	CDR3nt
TRBV3-1/TRBV3-2	NA	TRBJ1-1	NA	CASRQSPTVNTEAFF	TGTGCCAGCAGACAAAGTCCGACAGTAAACACTGAAGCTTTCTTT
TRBV3-1/TRBV3-2	NA	TRBJ2-7	NA	CASSSTLNEQYF	TGTGCCAGCAGCTCAACTCTCAACGAGCAGTACTTC
TRBV4-3	NA	TRBJ2-2	NA	CASSPSEVDPGWAGELFF	TGCGCCAGCAGCCCCTCGGAGGTGGACCCAGGTTGGGCCGGGGAGCTGTTTTTT
TRBV27	NA	TRBJ2-3	TRBD1	CASSWGQDNPTDTQYF	TGTGCCAGCAGTTGGGGACAGGACAACCCCACAGATACGCAGTATTTT
TRBV19	once	TRBJ1-1	TRBD1	CASSSTGDTEAFF	TGTGCCAGTAGTAGTACAGGGGACACTGAAGCTTTCTTT
TRBV28	NA	TRBJ2-3	NA	CASSLTWGAISTDTQYF	TGTGCCAGCAGTTTAACGTGGGGAGCAATATCCACAGATACGCAGTATTTT
TRBV9	few	TRBJ1-3	NA	CASSAGEGIGNTIYF	TGTGCCAGCAGCGCAGGGGAGGGGATTGGAAACACCATATATTTT
TRBV7-8	once	TRBJ2-7	NA	CASSLGPTAYEQYF	TGTGCCAGCAGCTTGGGCCCGACAGCATACGAGCAGTACTTC
TRBV5-1	NA	TRBJ1-1	NA	CASSLGAGYTEAFF	TGCGCCAGCAGCTTGGGGGCAGGGTACACTGAAGCTTTCTTT
TRBV4-2	NA	TRBJ2-5	NA	CASSQVRVTGSKGETQYF	TGTGCCAGCAGCCAAGTTCGGGTCACAGGGTCCAAAGGGGAGACCCAGTACTTC
TRBV18	NA	TRBJ2-1	NA	CASSLGVARNEQFF	TGTGCCAGCTCCCTGGGGGTAGCCCGCAATGAGCAGTTCTTC
TRBV11-1	NA	TRBJ1-2	NA	CASSPRNYGYTF	TGTGCCAGCAGCCCCCGAAACTATGGCTACACCTTC
TRBV18	NA	TRBJ1-6	NA	CASSPRDTNNSPLHF	TGTGCCAGCTCACCCCGTGACACTAATAATTCACCCCTCCACTTT
TRBV5-1	few	TRBJ2-1	TRBD2	CASSLTSGGANEQFF	TGCGCCAGCAGCTTGACTAGCGGGGGGGCAAATGAGCAGTTCTTC